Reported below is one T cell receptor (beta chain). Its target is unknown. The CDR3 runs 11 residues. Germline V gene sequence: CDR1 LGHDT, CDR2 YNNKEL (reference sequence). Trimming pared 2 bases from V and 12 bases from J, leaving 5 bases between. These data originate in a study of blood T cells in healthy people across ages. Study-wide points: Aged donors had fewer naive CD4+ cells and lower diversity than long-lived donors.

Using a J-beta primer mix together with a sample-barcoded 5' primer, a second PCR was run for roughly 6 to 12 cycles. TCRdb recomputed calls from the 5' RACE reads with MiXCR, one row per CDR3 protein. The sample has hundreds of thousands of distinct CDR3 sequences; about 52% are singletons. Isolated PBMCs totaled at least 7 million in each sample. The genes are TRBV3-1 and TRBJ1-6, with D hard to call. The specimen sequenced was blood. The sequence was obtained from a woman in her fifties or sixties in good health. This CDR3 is CASSQKGPLHF. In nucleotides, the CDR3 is TGTGCCAGCAGCCAAAAAGGACCCCTCCACTTT.